This T cell receptor beta chain emerged from a study of CXCR3-negative and CXCR3-positive naive CD8 T cells. With some 300,000 cells each, the CD8+ T cell subsets were individually sorted in triplicate. Turning to this clonotype: Its antigen is still unknown.

The CDR3 is 14 amino acids. Germline V gene lookup returns CDR1 MNHEY and CDR2 SMNVEV (reference sequence). The study, taken as a whole, reports: Unlike memory cells, which differed, naive CXCR3-negative and CXCR3-positive cells had similar TRBV-TRBJ usage. Comparably high diversity marked both naive subsets, whereas memory CD8+ cells had much lower diversity.

5' RACE that incorporated UMI labels was used to prepare the TRB cDNA libraries. Reanalyzing the 5' RACE reads, TCRdb keeps one entry per CDR3 protein, without DNA. This sample lists approximately 56,000 distinct CDR3 sequences; its ten largest clones have roughly 20%. The receptor comes from a human donor in good health. Some clones in this sample may be carry-over from other donors' samples. The specimen sequenced was memory CD8+ T cells from blood. The chain is built from TRBV27 and TRBJ2-1; TCRdb proposes TRBD1, but this gene call is untestable without DNA. This CDR3 reads CASMGHLSYNEQFF.